These 12 T cell receptor beta chains share one sample of origin, sequenced in a study of blood T cell repertoires in COVID-19. Assay used: immunoSEQ multiplex PCR; TCRdb lists only in-frame clones, some missing. The table has roughly 140,000 clones, around 85% seen once. Sequences were obtained from peripheral blood. The source of these receptors is a woman in her 70s with acute or convalescent COVID-19.

V and J are TRBV6-6 and TRBJ1-5; D not certain. The CDR3 is made up of 13 amino acids. Trimming shortened V by 6 bases and J by 5 bases, and 11 bases separated the two germline ends. Germline loops: CDR1 MNHNY, CDR2 SVGAGI (reference sequence). For the CDR3, the DNA is TGTGCCAGCAGCGAACTGAGGCATCAGCCCCAGCATTTT. Its protein product is CASSELRHQPQHF.

The chain employs TRBV6-5 and TRBJ2-2, with D unresolved. V lost 0 bases and J 7 bases, leaving 3 bases between the germline ends. Per germline, CDR1 MNHEY and CDR2 SVGAGI. The CDR3 extends over 12 amino acids. The CDR3 DNA follows: TGTGCCAGCAGTTACTCGTACGGGGAGCTGTTTTTT. The encoded protein is CASSYSYGELFF.

This chain uses TRBV12-2 with TRBJ1-2; the table's TRBD1 call for D was not verified on the DNA. TRBV12-2 is marked as a pseudogene. The CDR3 is 15 residues long. The CDR3 DNA reads as TGTGCAAGTCGCTTAGGTCGGACAGCTAACTATGGCTACACCTTC. Translated, it gives CASRLGRTANYGYTF.

The chain employs TRBV24-1 and TRBJ1-5, with D perhaps TRBD1 (5 bases). Trimming took off 1 base at V and 4 bases at J, with 25 bases between the two ends. CDR3 length equals 20 residues. Germline CDR1 KGHDR, CDR2 SFDVKD. CDR3 in amino acids: CATSDFLPRDGGIWNQPQHF. CDR3 in DNA: TGTGCCACCAGTGATTTCCTTCCCCGGGACGGGGGGATTTGGAATCAGCCCCAGCATTTT.

The rearrangement joins TRBV7-9 to TRBJ1-6; 8 bases line up with TRBD1. V was clipped by 4 bases and J by 2 bases; unmatched bases: 1. Per germline, CDR1 SEHNR and CDR2 FQNEAQ (reference sequence). The CDR3 spans 15 residues. Written as DNA, the CDR3 is TGTGCCAGCAGCTCAGGGGGCGCCTATAATTCACCCCTCCACTTT. This translates into CASSSGGAYNSPLHF.

This clone showed up just a few times. The chain has TRBV14 and TRBJ1-2; the D is unclear. Trimming took 0 bases from V and 8 from J, leaving 10 bases between them. Germline CDR1 reads SGHDN; CDR2 reads FVKESK. This CDR3 has 13 residues. The CDR3 spells CASSQETGRGYTF. CDR3 bases: TGTGCCAGCAGCCAAGAGACTGGAAGGGGCTACACCTTC.

In DNA, the CDR3 is TGTGCCAGCAGTTTAGACCCCCGGTCACCCCTCCACTTT. Its protein is CASSLDPRSPLHF. The chain employs TRBV12-3 or TRBV12-4 and TRBJ1-6; D not resolved. Between the trimmed V and J ends, which lost 1 base and 10 bases, there was a span of 8 bases. The length of the CDR3 is 13 residues.

A single count supports this clone. V gene TRBV9 combines with J gene TRBJ2-1, with unresolved D. The CDR3 has 12 residues. CDR1 and CDR2 from the germline V gene are SGDLS and YYNGEE. Trimming stripped 4 bases from V and 6 bases from J, with 8 bases between. The DNA for the CDR3 is TGTGCCAGCAGCCGCAACAGCAATGAGCAGTTCTTC. It codes for CASSRNSNEQFF.

The genes are TRBV3-1 (or the pseudogene TRBV3-2) and TRBJ1-3, with 7 nucleotides matching TRBD1. V was clipped by 3 bases and J by 4 bases; unmatched bases: 6. The CDR3 contains 15 residues. The germline V gene has CDR1 LGHDT and CDR2 YNNKEL (reference sequence). The CDR3 nucleotides read TGTGCCAGCAGCCAGTTGACAGGGCTAGGAAACACCATATATTTT. It yields the protein CASSQLTGLGNTIYF.

The chain has TRBV27 and TRBJ1-2; unclear D gene. Trimming stripped 3 bases from V and 1 base from J, with 6 bases between. This CDR3 is 13 amino acids long. Germline-derived CDR1 and CDR2 are MNHEY and SMNVEV (reference sequence). As DNA, the CDR3 is TGTGCCAGCAGTTTGTCGGGTAACTATGGCTACACCTTC. This translates into CASSLSGNYGYTF.

The chain joins TRBV5-4 to TRBJ2-2; 8 bases line up with TRBD1. Germline V gene sequence: CDR1 SGHNT, CDR2 YYREEE (reference sequence). J gave up 4 bases and V 2 bases, and 1 base lay outside the gene matches. There are 14 residues in the CDR3. The CDR3 loop is CASSLQGGTGELFF. CDR3 DNA: TGTGCCAGCAGCTTACAGGGGGGCACCGGGGAGCTGTTTTTT.

The chain combines TRBV19 with TRBJ1-2, with 12 nucleotides matching TRBD1. This CDR3 has 16 residues. Trimming removed 6 bases from V and 3 bases from J; junction bases left unmatched: 8. Germline V gene lookup returns CDR1 LNHDA and CDR2 SQIVND (reference sequence). The CDR3 nucleotides read TGTGCCAGTAGAGAGAAAGGGACAGGGGGCGACTATGGCTACACCTTC. Protein sequence: CASREKGTGGDYGYTF.